This T cell receptor beta chain derives from a study of cytomegalovirus exposure and HLA in healthy donors (TCRdb year 2017). Context from the whole study: According to a later analysis, the approximately 130 validation repertoires were produced on the same platform as the approximately 620 repertoires of the first cohort. The study was designed to test whether signatures of past pathogen exposure could be identified by cataloging public T cell receptors. High-throughput TCR immunosequencing, statistical association of individual TCRs with disease status, and machine learning were combined to predict cytomegalovirus infection status. Along with the approximately 670-subject first cohort, a separate validation cohort of over a hundred different subjects was used. On the study overall, not on this receptor specifically: Most TCR sequences were seen in very few donors, while some public TCRs were found in many individuals. All 120 or so repertoires were used to score co-occurrence in the validation cohort in a later analysis, because that analysis had no HLA typing for the cohort. Of the cluster scores, roughly 95% were above 0 in a later analysis, which found that TCRs clustered in the first cohort also tended to co-occur in the 120 validation repertoires. The authors suggested that the approach could potentially be extended to other disease states and immunological phenotypes. The study listed around 160 TCR beta chains as associated with cytomegalovirus. Cytomegalovirus status was reported to be diagnosed by the classifier with high specificity and sensitivity in both the original and validation cohorts. Three of the identified cytomegalovirus-associated TCR beta chains were confirmed in vitro to be specific for cytomegalovirus antigens.

The germline V end is reduced by 3 bases and the J end by 6 bases; junction bases left unmatched: 4. CDR1 and CDR2 were assigned from the germline V gene (reference sequence) as SEHNR and FQNEAQ. Including cysteine and phenylalanine, the CDR3 has 15 amino acids. The entry retains the CDR3 DNA only, 45 bases that are in frame from base 1. With regard to this clone: Its antigen remains unidentified. No quality values exist for individual bases; no much larger clone is one base distant.

The method behind the library was the immunoSEQ multiplex PCR assay. The paper's processing steps were these. A statistical classification framework was developed to diagnose cytomegalovirus status using the catalog of TCR beta chain sequences. TCRdb re-hosts the immuneACCESS table, in-frame sequences only. Its copies lack some clones; in the studies checked, an unresolved V gene accounts for under half of them, and the cause for the rest is not known. V, J and clone size were drawn from that table, and D and trimming were deduced from the DNA. The sample profile shows over 250,000 clones; 80% to 90% of them were found once. The ten largest make up 0.95% to 1.1% of the sample. The donors belonged to the validation cohort of about 120 subjects, which was separate from the approximately 700-subject first cohort.

The sequenced material came from PBMCs. The rearrangement combines TRBV7-9 with TRBJ1-6; the central 8 bases match TRBD1. This receptor was obtained from a woman aged 18-29 years in good health and CMV-seronegative. The CDR3 protein sequence reads: CASSLADRANSPLHF. The DNA is TGTGCCAGCAGCTTGGCGGACAGGGCTAATTCACCCCTCCACTTT.